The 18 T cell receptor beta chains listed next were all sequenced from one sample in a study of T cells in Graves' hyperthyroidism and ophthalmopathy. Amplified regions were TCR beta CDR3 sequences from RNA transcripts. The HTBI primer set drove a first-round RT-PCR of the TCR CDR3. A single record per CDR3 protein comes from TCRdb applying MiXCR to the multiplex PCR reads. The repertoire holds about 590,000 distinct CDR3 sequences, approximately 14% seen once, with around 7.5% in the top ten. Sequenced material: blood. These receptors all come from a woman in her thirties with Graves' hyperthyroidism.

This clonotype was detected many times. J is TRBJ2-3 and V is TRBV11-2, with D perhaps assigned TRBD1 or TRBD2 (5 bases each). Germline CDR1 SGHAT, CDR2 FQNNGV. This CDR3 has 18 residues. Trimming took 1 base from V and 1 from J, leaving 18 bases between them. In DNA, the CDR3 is TGTGCCAGCAGCTTAGTCTCTCCGGGACCCCGCCGCACAGATACGCAGTATTTT. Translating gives CASSLVSPGPRRTDTQYF.

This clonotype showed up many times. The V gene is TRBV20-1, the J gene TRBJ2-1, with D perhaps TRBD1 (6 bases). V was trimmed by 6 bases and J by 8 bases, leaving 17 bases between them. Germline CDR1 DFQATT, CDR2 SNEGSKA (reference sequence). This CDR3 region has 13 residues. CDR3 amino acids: CSAPGQNNYEQFF. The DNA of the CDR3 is TGCAGTGCCCCCGGACAGAATAACTATGAGCAGTTCTTC.

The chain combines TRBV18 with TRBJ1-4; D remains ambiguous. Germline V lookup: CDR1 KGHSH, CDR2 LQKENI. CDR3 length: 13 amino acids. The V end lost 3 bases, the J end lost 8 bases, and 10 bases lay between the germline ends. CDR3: CASSPVGWEKLFF. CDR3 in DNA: TGTGCCAGCTCACCCGTTGGATGGGAAAAACTGTTTTTT.

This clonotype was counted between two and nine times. The CDR3 DNA reads TGTGCCAGCAGTTACGGACTAGTCCCGGGTCATGAGCAGTTCTTC. This codes for CASSYGLVPGHEQFF. J is TRBJ2-1 and V is TRBV6-5; 7 bases map to TRBD2. The CDR3 contains 15 residues. V lost 2 bases, J lost 8 bases, and 9 bases stayed unmatched. CDR1 and CDR2 from the germline V gene are MNHEY and SVGAGI.

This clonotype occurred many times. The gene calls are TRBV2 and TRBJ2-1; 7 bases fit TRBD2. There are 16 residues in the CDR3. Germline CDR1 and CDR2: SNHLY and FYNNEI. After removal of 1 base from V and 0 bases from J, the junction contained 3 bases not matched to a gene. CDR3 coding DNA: TGTGCCAGCAGTGAAGTTGGCGGGAGCTCCTACAATGAGCAGTTCTTC. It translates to CASSEVGGSSYNEQFF.

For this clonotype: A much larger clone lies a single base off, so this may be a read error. In DNA, the CDR3 is TGTGCCAACAGCGTAGCTGGGAACCACGAGCAGTACTTC. Translation gives CANSVAGNHEQYF. The genes are TRBV9 and TRBJ2-7; D call uncertain. The V gene's germline CDR1 is SGDLS and CDR2 YYNGEE. The CDR3 is 13 amino acids.

CDR3: CASSLGGTRDSYNEQFF. CDR3 sequence (DNA): TGTGCCAGCAGCTTAGGAGGGACCCGGGACAGCTACAATGAGCAGTTCTTC. The chain combines TRBV7-4 with TRBJ2-1; 7 bases fit TRBD1. The V segment lost 1 base and the J segment 3 bases; nucleotides outside the gene matches: 9. Germline CDR1 reads SGHVT; CDR2 reads SQSDAQ. The CDR3 spans 17 residues.

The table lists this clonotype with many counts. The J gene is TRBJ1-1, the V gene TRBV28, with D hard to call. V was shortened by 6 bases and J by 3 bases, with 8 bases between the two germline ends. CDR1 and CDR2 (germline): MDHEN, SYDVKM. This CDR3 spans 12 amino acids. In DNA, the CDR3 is TGTGCCAGCAGCCCAAGATACACTGAAGCTTTCTTT. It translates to CASSPRYTEAFF. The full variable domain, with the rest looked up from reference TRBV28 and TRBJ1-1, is DVKVTQSSRYLVKRTGEKVFLECVQDMDHENMFWYRQDPGLGLRLIYFSYDVKMKEKGDIPEGYSVSREKKERFSLILESASTNQTSMYLCASSPRYTEAFFGQGTRLTVV.

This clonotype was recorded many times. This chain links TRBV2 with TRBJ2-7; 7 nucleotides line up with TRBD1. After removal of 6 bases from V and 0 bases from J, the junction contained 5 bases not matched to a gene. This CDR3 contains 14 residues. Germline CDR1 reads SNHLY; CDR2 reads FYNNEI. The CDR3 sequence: CASRGDSYSYEQYF. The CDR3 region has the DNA TGTGCCAGCAGAGGGGACAGTTACTCCTACGAGCAGTACTTC.

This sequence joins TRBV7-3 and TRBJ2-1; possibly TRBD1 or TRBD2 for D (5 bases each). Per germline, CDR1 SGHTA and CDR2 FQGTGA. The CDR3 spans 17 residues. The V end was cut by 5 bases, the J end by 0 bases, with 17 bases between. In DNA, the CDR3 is TGTGCCAGCAGCCCAAAGGCCGGGACCCTCTCCTACAATGAGCAGTTCTTC. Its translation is CASSPKAGTLSYNEQFF. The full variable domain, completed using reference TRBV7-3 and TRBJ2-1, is GAGVSQTPSNKVTEKGKYVELRCDPISGHTALYWYRQSLGQGPEFLIYFQGTGAADDSGLPNDRFFAVRPEGSVSTLKIQRTERGDSAVYLCASSPKAGTLSYNEQFFGPGTRLTVL.

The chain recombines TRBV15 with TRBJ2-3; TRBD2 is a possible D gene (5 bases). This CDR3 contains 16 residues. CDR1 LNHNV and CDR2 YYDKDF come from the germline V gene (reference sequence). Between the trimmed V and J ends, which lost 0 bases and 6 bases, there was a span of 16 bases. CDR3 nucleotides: TGTGCCACCAGCAGAGATGGGGAGAGGTCGGGCGATACGCAGTATTTT. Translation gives CATSRDGERSGDTQYF.

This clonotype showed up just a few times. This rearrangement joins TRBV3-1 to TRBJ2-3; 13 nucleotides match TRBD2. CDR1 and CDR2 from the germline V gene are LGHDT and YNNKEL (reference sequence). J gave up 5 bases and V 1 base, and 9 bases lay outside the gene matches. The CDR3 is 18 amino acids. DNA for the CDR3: TGTGCCAGCAGCCAAGGGGGTACTAGCGGGAGGGCCGGAGATACGCAGTATTTT. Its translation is CASSQGGTSGRAGDTQYF.

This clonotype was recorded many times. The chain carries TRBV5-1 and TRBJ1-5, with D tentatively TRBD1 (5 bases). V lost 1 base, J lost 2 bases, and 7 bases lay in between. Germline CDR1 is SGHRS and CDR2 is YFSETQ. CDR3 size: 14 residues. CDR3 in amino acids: CASSLSGGNQPQHF. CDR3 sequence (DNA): TGCGCCAGCAGCTTGTCGGGGGGCAATCAGCCCCAGCATTTT.

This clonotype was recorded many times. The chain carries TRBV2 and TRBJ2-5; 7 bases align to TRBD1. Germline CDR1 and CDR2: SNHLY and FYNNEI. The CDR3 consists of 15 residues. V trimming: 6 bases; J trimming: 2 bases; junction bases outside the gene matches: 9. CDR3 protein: CASRTATGNQETQYF. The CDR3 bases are TGTGCCAGCAGGACCGCGACAGGGAATCAAGAGACCCAGTACTTC.

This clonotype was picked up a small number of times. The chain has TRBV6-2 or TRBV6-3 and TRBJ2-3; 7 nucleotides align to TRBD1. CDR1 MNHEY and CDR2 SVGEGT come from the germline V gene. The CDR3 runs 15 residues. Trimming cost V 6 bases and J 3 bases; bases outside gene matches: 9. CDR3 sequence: CASSRTMTGTDTQYF. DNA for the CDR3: TGTGCCAGCAGCCGTACGATGACAGGGACAGATACGCAGTATTTT.

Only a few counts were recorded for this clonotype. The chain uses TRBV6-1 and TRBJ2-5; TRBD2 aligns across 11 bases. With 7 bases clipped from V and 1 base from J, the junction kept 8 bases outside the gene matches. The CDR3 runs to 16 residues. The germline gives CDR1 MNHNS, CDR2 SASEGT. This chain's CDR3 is CASIDLSGRAQETQYF. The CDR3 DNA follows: TGTGCCAGCATCGACCTTAGCGGGAGGGCCCAAGAGACCCAGTACTTC.

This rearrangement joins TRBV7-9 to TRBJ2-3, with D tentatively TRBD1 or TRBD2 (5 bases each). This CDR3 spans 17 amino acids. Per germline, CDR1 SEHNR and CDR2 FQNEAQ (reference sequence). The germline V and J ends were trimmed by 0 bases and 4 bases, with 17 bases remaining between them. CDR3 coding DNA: TGTGCCAGCAGCTTAGCGGGACCTCAGTGGCTGGCAGATACGCAGTATTTT. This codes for CASSLAGPQWLADTQYF.

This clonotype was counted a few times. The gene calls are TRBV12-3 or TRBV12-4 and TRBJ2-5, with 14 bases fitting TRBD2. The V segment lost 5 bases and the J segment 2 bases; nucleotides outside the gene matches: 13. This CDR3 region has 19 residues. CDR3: CASSLSETSGRVEQETQYF. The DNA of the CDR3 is TGTGCCAGCAGTCTCTCCGAGACTAGCGGGAGGGTGGAACAAGAGACCCAGTACTTC.